This TCR beta chain is drawn from a study of OX40 agonist ivuxolimab in advanced cancers. General study results and limits: The study found that CD8+ T cells averaged more expanded clones than CD4+. At 0.1 to 3.0 mg/kg, CD4+ and CD8+ blood T cells expanded clonally by week 6.

Germline CDR1 is SGHKS and CDR2 is YYEKEE (reference sequence). This CDR3 contains 14 residues. V was clipped by 7 bases and J by 2 bases, with 14 bases between them. Measured with immunoSEQ multiplex PCR; TCRdb has only the in-frame clones, and not every one. The sample consists of roughly 44,000 clones, approximately 80% of them appearing once. A remark on this clone: As yet, its antigen is unknown.

Researchers took blood at baseline, on cycle 4 day 1, and on cycle 7 day 1. The receptor comes from an adult with an advanced solid tumor such as melanoma, head and neck, liver or kidney cancer. The V gene is TRBV5-5, the J gene TRBJ2-3; D might be TRBD2 (5 bases). The sample was CD4+ or CD8+ T cells sorted from blood, taken in a trial of the OX40 agonist ivuxolimab. CDR3 residues: CASERTPHTDTQYF. Written as DNA, the CDR3 is TGTGCCAGCGAACGGACTCCGCACACAGATACGCAGTATTTT. Combining the CDR3 with reference TRBV5-5 and TRBJ2-3 gives the whole variable domain DAGVTQSPTHLIKTRGQQVTLRCSPISGHKSVSWYQQVLGQGPQFIFQYYEKEERGRGNFPDRFSARQFPNYSSELNVNALLLGDSALYLCASERTPHTDTQYFGPGTRLTVL.